This TCR beta chain is from a study of a mutant IDH1 vaccine in newly diagnosed glioma. Trimming took 0 bases from V and 4 from J, leaving 13 bases between them. The length of the CDR3 is 16 residues. Per the germline V gene, CDR1 is SNHLY and CDR2 is FYNNEI. The table came from immunoSEQ multiplex PCR; TCRdb's copy has only in-frame clones and leaves some out. The sample has fewer than 70,000 clones; about four fifths are singletons. The time point: week 11, during vaccination. Each dose of the vaccine consisted of 300 ug of mutant IDH1 20-mer peptide, with topical imiquimod. This clone was recorded only once. The antigen remains unidentified.

The rearrangement uses TRBV2 and TRBJ1-3; possible D gene TRBD1, 5 bases. The sequence came from a man aged 30-40 years with glioma. Here the sequenced sample was PBMCs, taken from a glioma patient whose treatment included an IDH1 peptide vaccine. CDR3 bases: TGTGCCAGCAGTGAAGCTTACGGGGCACGGGGAAACACCATATATTTT. The encoded protein is CASSEAYGARGNTIYF.